This TCR beta chain is from a study of blood T cell repertoires in COVID-19 (dated by TCRdb to between 2020 and 2021). In the study overall: The collaborator samples originated in the United States, Italy and Spain and spanned the acute and convalescent phases of COVID-19. HLA class I and class II types, where available, came from metadata supplied by the sample provider rather than from assay-based typing. The dataset comprised deeply sampled blood TCRbeta repertoires from subjects exposed to, actively infected with, or recovered from COVID-19. The prospective study material was composed of cDNA or gDNA derived from T cells, B-cell-depleted T cells, or PBMCs. The sample metadata nearly always contained a de-identified subject ID, COVID-19 status, age in years and sex. Samples came from the ongoing ImmuneRACE study (first 160 participants) plus 1,254 subjects from 6 global collaborators. A freely available public database, intended as a resource for researchers studying the immune response to SARS-CoV-2, is where the repertoires were released.

TCRbeta CDR3 regions were amplified from genomic DNA by means of the immunoSEQ Assay, a bias-controlled multiplex PCR. The authors' analysis ran thus. The number of nucleated cells in each sample was estimated from the amplification of reference gene primers within the assay. To quantify the absolute abundance of each unique TCRbeta CDR3 rearrangement, sequence reads were collapsed and filtered. For each sample, productive Simpson clonality was calculated by taking the square root of Simpson's diversity index across productive rearrangements. Sourced from immuneACCESS, this table was stored by TCRdb with only in-frame sequences that have V and J called. A share of the clones is absent; for the studies checked, an unresolved V gene accounts for under half, and the remainder has no known explanation. The DNA was the basis for D and trimming; V, J and clone size are from that table. Here the sample has a few hundred thousand clones; roughly 85% occur a single time. The ten largest clones represent more than 6% of the sample.

Whole blood was collected in K2EDTA tubes by collaborating institutions according to the institutions' own protocols. For TCRbeta analysis, collaborators shipped samples as frozen whole blood, isolated PBMCs, or DNA extracted from either of those sample types. General findings and caveats noted by the study authors: The amount of clinical and demographic metadata varied by source and participant and was provided uncurated.

Of note for this clone: No cognate antigen has been identified for it. Qualities for individual bases were not recorded, and no much larger clone is one base off.

The CDR3 spans 13 residues, from the cysteine through the phenylalanine. Of the read, only the CDR3 DNA is kept; its 39 bases are in frame from base 1. CDR1 GTSNPN and CDR2 SVGIG are derived from the germline V gene (reference sequence). The germline V and J ends show losses of 7 bases and 5 bases respectively, and no gene match explains 7 bases of the junction. The TCR comes from a human donor in a cohort sampled during active COVID-19. The V and J segments used are TRBV30 and TRBJ1-1; 10 middle bases align to TRBD1. Sequencing was performed on peripheral blood. The sequence in DNA is TGTGCCTCCGACAGGGGGCTGTGGACTGAAGCTTTCTTT. It encodes CASDRGLWTEAFF.